What follows are 2 T cell receptor beta chains derived from one specimen sequenced in a study of T cells in Graves' hyperthyroidism and ophthalmopathy. RNA transcripts served as the template for amplifying TCR beta CDR3 regions. A first-round RT-PCR of the TCR CDR3 used the HTBI primer set. TCRdb used MiXCR to reprocess the multiplex PCR reads, holding one entry per CDR3 protein. Counted here are nearly 600,000 distinct CDR3 sequences, about 14% occurring once; the ten biggest clones make up about 7%. Sequenced input: blood. These receptors were obtained from a woman under 30 with Graves' ophthalmopathy.

This clonotype was recorded many times. A clone one base away is much larger, so this may be a read error. This chain uses TRBV11-1 with TRBJ2-7; D unclear. Per germline, CDR1 SGHAT and CDR2 FQDESV (reference sequence). This CDR3 region has 15 residues. The CDR3 DNA sequence: TGTGCCAACAGCCACCCCGTCGGACCTACGAAAGTGCAGTACTTC. Residues: CANSHPVGPTKVQYF.

The J gene is TRBJ1-2, the V gene TRBV19; no definite D call. Germline V gene sequence: CDR1 LNHDA, CDR2 SQIVND (reference sequence). Between the trimmed V and J ends, which lost 11 bases and 4 bases, there was a span of 17 bases. The CDR3 totals 13 residues. CDR3 residues: CASGEAPVYGYTF. CDR3 sequence (DNA): TGTGCCTCGGGAGAGGCCCCGGTCTATGGCTACACCTTC. Drawing the rest from reference TRBV19 and TRBJ1-2, the complete variable domain is DGGITQSPKYLFRKEGQNVTLSCEQNLNHDAMYWYRQDPGQGLRLIYYSQIVNDFQKGDIAEGYSVSREKKESFPLTVTSAQKNPTAFYLCASGEAPVYGYTFGSGTRLTVV.